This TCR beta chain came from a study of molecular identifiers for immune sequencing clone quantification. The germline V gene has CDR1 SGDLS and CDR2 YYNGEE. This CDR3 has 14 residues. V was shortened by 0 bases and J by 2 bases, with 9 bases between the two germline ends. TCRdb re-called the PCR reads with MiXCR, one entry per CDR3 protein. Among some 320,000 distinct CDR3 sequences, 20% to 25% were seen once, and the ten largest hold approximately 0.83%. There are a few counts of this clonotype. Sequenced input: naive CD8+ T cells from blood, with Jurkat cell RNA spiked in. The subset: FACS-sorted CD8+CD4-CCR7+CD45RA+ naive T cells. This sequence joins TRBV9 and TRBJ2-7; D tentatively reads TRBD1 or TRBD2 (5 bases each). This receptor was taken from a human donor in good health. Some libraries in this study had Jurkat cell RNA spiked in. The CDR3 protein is CASSVEGTPYEQYF. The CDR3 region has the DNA TGTGCCAGCAGCGTAGAGGGGACCCCCTACGAGCAGTACTTC.